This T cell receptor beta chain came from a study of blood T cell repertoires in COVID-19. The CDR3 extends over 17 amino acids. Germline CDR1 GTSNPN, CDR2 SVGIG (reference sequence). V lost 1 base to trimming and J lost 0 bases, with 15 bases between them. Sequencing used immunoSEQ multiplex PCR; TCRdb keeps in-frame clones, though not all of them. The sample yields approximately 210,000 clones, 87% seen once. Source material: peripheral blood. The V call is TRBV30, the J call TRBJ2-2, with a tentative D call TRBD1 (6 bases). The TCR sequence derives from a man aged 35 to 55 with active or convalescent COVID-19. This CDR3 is CAWSADGQRPNTGELFF. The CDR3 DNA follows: TGTGCCTGGAGTGCTGACGGACAGCGACCGAACACCGGGGAGCTGTTTTTT.